This is a list of T cell receptor beta chains from one sample in a study of CD8 T cells in ankylosing spondylitis. TCRdb re-called the 5' RACE reads with MiXCR, one entry per CDR3 protein. Among 350,000 or so distinct CDR3 sequences listed, 7.5% to 9% were seen once. Source material: blood, either unsorted or a sorted T cell fraction (not recorded which). These receptor sequences come from a male donor with ankylosing spondylitis. Each CDR3 is given with its conserved first and last residue. The D gene is left open where the match is weak. Clone size is not always given. Where it is, it says once, few, many or a class for expanded clones.

size	J	D	V	CDR3	DNA
few	TRBJ2-7	TRBD1	TRBV28	CRTGGTGGFEQYF	TGTAGAACCGGCGGGACAGGGGGTTTTGAGCAGTACTTC
NA	TRBJ2-7	TRBD1	TRBV20-1	CSARDMGQGNYEQYF	TGCAGTGCTAGAGATATGGGACAGGGAAACTACGAGCAGTACTTC
NA	TRBJ2-5	TRBD2	TRBV20-1	CSARVAGEYQETQYF	TGCAGTGCTAGGGTAGCGGGAGAGTACCAAGAGACCCAGTACTTC
NA	TRBJ2-7	NA	TRBV11-2	CASSLGGGSTPYEQYF	TGTGCCAGCAGCTTAGGGGGCGGCAGTACGCCCTACGAGCAGTACTTC
few	TRBJ2-3	NA	TRBV21-1	CASSDPGGSPTDTQYF	TGTGCCAGCAGCGACCCCGGGGGGAGTCCCACAGATACGCAGTATTTT
many	TRBJ1-2	NA	TRBV29-1	CSVDKVGYGYTF	TGCAGCGTTGACAAGGTCGGCTATGGCTACACCTTC
NA	TRBJ2-1	NA	TRBV27	CASSSSRGNEQFF	TGTGCCAGCAGTTCTAGCCGCGGCAATGAGCAGTTCTTC
few	TRBJ2-3	NA	TRBV20-1	CSAPPGEGLTDTQYF	TGCAGTGCCCCACCAGGGGAGGGCCTTACAGATACGCAGTATTTT
many	TRBJ2-7	TRBD2	TRBV29-1	CSVERLAGGLYEQYF	TGCAGCGTTGAACGACTAGCGGGAGGTCTTTACGAGCAGTACTTC
few	TRBJ2-5	NA	TRBV10-3	CAISDWSSSETQYF	TGTGCCATCAGTGATTGGAGTAGCTCCGAGACCCAGTACTTC
NA	TRBJ2-1	TRBD2	TRBV12-3/TRBV12-4	CASRLAGRHNEEFF	TGTGCCAGCAGACTAGCGGGACGACACAATGAGGAGTTCTTC
NA	TRBJ2-7	NA	TRBV4-3	CASSQDAEATYEQYF	TGCGCCAGCAGCCAAGATGCGGAGGCGACCTACGAGCAGTACTTC
NA	TRBJ2-7	TRBD2	TRBV12-3/TRBV12-4	CASSASGLSYEQYF	TGTGCCAGCAGTGCTAGCGGGCTCTCCTACGAGCAGTACTTC
NA	TRBJ1-1	NA	TRBV12-3/TRBV12-4	CASSPQGLGTEAFF	TGTGCCAGCAGTCCACAGGGACTGGGCACTGAAGCTTTCTTT
few	TRBJ2-3	NA	TRBV20-1	CSALAGSTDTQYF	TGCAGTGCTCTCGCGGGGAGCACAGATACGCAGTATTTT
NA	TRBJ2-2	TRBD2	TRBV4-2	CASSPGLADKAGELFF	TGTGCCAGCAGCCCGGGACTAGCGGATAAGGCCGGGGAGCTGTTTTTT
few	TRBJ1-2	NA	TRBV6-1	CASSDRTYGYTF	TGTGCCAGCAGTGATCGTACGTATGGCTACACCTTC
many	TRBJ2-7	NA	TRBV10-3	CAISVNLDSYEQYF	TGTGCCATCAGTGTTAATCTGGACTCCTACGAGCAGTACTTC
few	TRBJ2-7	NA	TRBV12-3/TRBV12-4	CASSLPGGHSYEQYF	TGTGCCAGCAGTTTACCAGGGGGGCATTCCTACGAGCAGTACTTC
many	TRBJ1-5	TRBD1	TRBV20-1	CSARETGVRPQHF	TGCAGTGCTAGAGAGACAGGGGTCCGGCCCCAGCATTTT
few	TRBJ2-1	NA	TRBV7-9	CASSPGPRGNEQFF	TGTGCCAGCAGCCCAGGCCCCCGAGGGAATGAGCAGTTCTTC
many	TRBJ2-7	NA	TRBV7-6	CASSLARGREQYF	TGTGCCAGCAGCTTAGCGAGGGGAAGAGAGCAGTACTTC
few	TRBJ2-7	NA	TRBV28	CASSLSVGGVMSHEQYF	TGTGCCAGCAGTTTATCGGTGGGGGGCGTGATGTCCCACGAGCAGTACTTC
NA	TRBJ2-1	NA	TRBV25-1	CASSEASGLSYNEQFF	TGTGCCAGCAGTGAAGCCTCCGGCCTCTCCTACAATGAGCAGTTCTTC
few	TRBJ1-2	TRBD1	TRBV10-1	CASRHRDRYGYTF	TGCGCCAGCAGACACCGGGACAGATATGGCTACACCTTC
many	TRBJ2-2	NA	TRBV7-3	CASSPRIGFTGELFF	TGTGCCAGCAGCCCCCGCATAGGGTTCACCGGGGAGCTGTTTTTT